Listed below are T cell receptor beta chains from one sample, sequenced in a study of early T cells in non-severe SARS-CoV-2 infection. TCRdb fed the 5' RACE reads into MiXCR, producing one record per CDR3 protein. The sample has some 36,000 distinct CDR3 sequences; over 4.5% are singletons. The sample comprised whole blood. The receptors here all came from an adult who was a healthcare worker with PCR-confirmed SARS-CoV-2 infection or an uninfected control (not recorded which). Both conserved end residues are part of each CDR3. The D gene is left open where the match is weak. Size is stated for part of the rows, as once, few or many counts, or as a class when the clone is expanded.

TRBV6-4	TRBJ2-3	TRBD2	few	TGTGCCAGCAGTGGTGGGCGGGAGACTGATACGCAGTATTTT	CASSGGRETDTQYF
TRBV29-1	TRBJ2-7	NA	NA	TGCAGCGCCGGGGGTGGACTCGGTAACAACGAGCAGTACTTC	CSAGGGLGNNEQYF
TRBV7-3	TRBJ2-5	NA	many	TGTGCCAGCAGCTTCGGACGGGGAGAGACCCAGTACTTC	CASSFGRGETQYF
TRBV7-2	TRBJ2-5	NA	many	TGTGCCAGCAGCTCCGCGTACGAGACCCAGTACTTC	CASSSAYETQYF
TRBV10-2	TRBJ2-7	TRBD1	many	TGCGCCAGCAGTGAGAGACTCCGGGACAGGGGCATCTCCTACGAGCAGTACTTC	CASSERLRDRGISYEQYF
TRBV28	TRBJ2-1	TRBD2	many	TGTGCCAGCAGTTTACTAGCGGGAGAAGGTTTTGCAAACAATGAGCAGTTCTTC	CASSLLAGEGFANNEQFF
TRBV12-3/TRBV12-4	TRBJ1-2	TRBD1	NA	TGTGCCAGCAGTGGCAATACATCCAGGGGGCCCTATGGCTACACCTTC	CASSGNTSRGPYGYTF
TRBV20-1	TRBJ2-3	NA	many	TGCAGTGTTTCTATGACCCTAGCGAGCACAGATACGCAGTATTTT	CSVSMTLASTDTQYF
TRBV7-9	TRBJ2-6	NA	many	TGTGCCAGCAGCCGACGCGGACAGATCTCTGGGGCCAACGTCCTGACTTTC	CASSRRGQISGANVLTF
TRBV10-3	TRBJ1-1	TRBD1	many	TGTGCCATCACCCCGACAGGGGCGAACACTGAAGCTTTCTTT	CAITPTGANTEAFF
TRBV7-6	TRBJ2-2	NA	few	TGTGCCAGCAGCTTAGTTCCAGACGGCGGGGAGCTGTTTTTT	CASSLVPDGGELFF
TRBV5-6	TRBJ2-7	NA	many	TGTGCCAGCAGCTTGGGGGAGTACGAGCAGTACTTC	CASSLGEYEQYF
TRBV2	TRBJ2-2	TRBD2	many	TGTGCCAGCATAGCGGGTGGGTCGAACACCGGGGAGCTGTTTTTT	CASIAGGSNTGELFF
TRBV20-1	TRBJ1-5	TRBD1	many	TGCAGCCCCACAGGGGGGAATAGCAATCAGCCCCAGCATTTT	CSPTGGNSNQPQHF
TRBV7-9	TRBJ1-5	NA	few	TGTGCCAGCAGCTTAGGAAGGGGCGTTTATAGCAATCAGCCCCAGCATTTT	CASSLGRGVYSNQPQHF
TRBV28	TRBJ2-1	TRBD2	many	TGTGCCAGCAACATAGCGGGGTCCTACAATGAGCAGTTCTTC	CASNIAGSYNEQFF
TRBV25-1	TRBJ1-1	NA	many	TGTGCCAGCACTCTCGACAGGAAGACCAACACTGAAGCTTTCTTT	CASTLDRKTNTEAFF
TRBV24-1	TRBJ2-2	NA	many	TGTGCCACCAGTGACCGAACCACAACGAACACCGGGGAGCTGTTTTTT	CATSDRTTTNTGELFF
TRBV5-1	TRBJ2-7	NA	NA	TGCGCCAGCAGCTTGGGACTAGGGGCTAGCGAGCAGTACTTC	CASSLGLGASEQYF
TRBV20-1	TRBJ2-5	TRBD2	many	TGCAGTGCTAATAAGCGGGAGGCGTTAAAAGAGACCCAGTACTTC	CSANKREALKETQYF
TRBV11-2	TRBJ2-5	NA	few	TGTGCCAGCAGCCAAGACGGCATCCAGACCCAGTACTTC	CASSQDGIQTQYF
TRBV27	TRBJ1-4	TRBD1	many	TGTGCCAGCAGTTTATCGGGGACAGGCCGTGAAAAACTGTTTTTT	CASSLSGTGREKLFF